This is a list of T cell receptor beta chains from one sample in a study of CD8 T cells in Susac syndrome. MiXCR was run by TCRdb on the immunoSEQ multiplex PCR reads, yielding one entry per CDR3 protein. The sample has 400,000 to 550,000 distinct CDR3 sequences; more than 70% are singletons. Sequencing used CD8+ T cells from PBMCs. The receptor set was obtained from a human donor with multiple sclerosis. CDR3s include the opening cysteine and the closing phenylalanine or tryptophan. D genes are given only for firm matches. The size of a clone is reported for some rows only, either as once, few or many, or as a class for expanded clones.

j_call: TRBJ1-5
d_call: NA
v_call: TRBV12-3/TRBV12-4
clone_size: NA
cdr3_aa: CASSPYTNKGQPQHF
cdr3_nt: TGTGCCAGCAGCCCCTACACCAATAAAGGTCAGCCCCAGCATTTT

j_call: TRBJ1-1
d_call: NA
v_call: TRBV19
clone_size: NA
cdr3_aa: CASSIPTGGDTEAFF
cdr3_nt: TGTGCCAGTAGTATCCCCACGGGAGGGGACACTGAAGCTTTCTTT

j_call: TRBJ2-7
d_call: TRBD2
v_call: TRBV5-4
clone_size: NA
cdr3_aa: CASSPWALAGGGEQYF
cdr3_nt: TGTGCCAGCAGCCCGTGGGCACTAGCGGGGGGAGGCGAGCAGTACTTC

j_call: TRBJ2-2
d_call: TRBD2
v_call: TRBV29-1
clone_size: once
cdr3_aa: CSVGGGGTTGELFF
cdr3_nt: TGCAGCGTTGGTGGCGGGGGGACCACCGGGGAGCTGTTTTTT

j_call: TRBJ2-5
d_call: NA
v_call: TRBV20-1
clone_size: NA
cdr3_aa: CSARGRLEETQYF
cdr3_nt: TGCAGTGCTAGAGGAAGACTAGAGGAGACCCAGTACTTC

j_call: TRBJ2-7
d_call: NA
v_call: TRBV27
clone_size: NA
cdr3_aa: CASGLSSRYEQYF
cdr3_nt: TGTGCCAGCGGGCTCAGTAGTAGGTACGAGCAGTACTTC

j_call: TRBJ1-1
d_call: NA
v_call: TRBV19
clone_size: NA
cdr3_aa: CASRPDVVKNTEAFF
cdr3_nt: TGTGCCAGTAGACCCGACGTTGTAAAGAACACTGAAGCTTTCTTT

j_call: TRBJ2-7
d_call: NA
v_call: TRBV10-3
clone_size: NA
cdr3_aa: CAISEQEGPSYEQYF
cdr3_nt: TGTGCCATCAGTGAGCAAGAAGGACCCTCCTACGAGCAGTACTTC

j_call: TRBJ2-1
d_call: NA
v_call: TRBV28
clone_size: NA
cdr3_aa: CASSHEDLGNEQFF
cdr3_nt: TGTGCCAGCAGCCACGAGGACCTGGGCAATGAGCAGTTCTTC

j_call: TRBJ1-1
d_call: NA
v_call: TRBV4-1
clone_size: once
cdr3_aa: CASSQDPGVEAFF
cdr3_nt: TGCGCCAGCAGCCAAGACCCCGGGGTTGAAGCTTTCTTT

j_call: TRBJ2-3
d_call: TRBD2
v_call: TRBV7-3
clone_size: NA
cdr3_aa: CASSPGLAGSGTDTQYF
cdr3_nt: TGTGCCAGCAGCCCCGGACTAGCGGGGAGCGGGACAGATACGCAGTATTTT

j_call: TRBJ2-2
d_call: NA
v_call: TRBV20-1
clone_size: NA
cdr3_aa: CSQITFGGPGELFF
cdr3_nt: TGCAGTCAAATCACCTTTGGGGGGCCCGGGGAGCTGTTTTTT

j_call: TRBJ2-2
d_call: NA
v_call: TRBV10-3
clone_size: NA
cdr3_aa: CAISATVTEYTGELFF
cdr3_nt: TGTGCCATCAGTGCCACCGTGACGGAGTACACCGGGGAGCTGTTTTTT

j_call: TRBJ1-1
d_call: NA
v_call: TRBV6-1
clone_size: NA
cdr3_aa: CASSAGQASEAFF
cdr3_nt: TGTGCCAGCAGCGCGGGGCAGGCCAGTGAAGCTTTCTTT

j_call: TRBJ1-4
d_call: NA
v_call: TRBV27
clone_size: NA
cdr3_aa: CASSIRDGRNEKLFF
cdr3_nt: TGTGCCAGCAGTATACGGGACGGCCGCAATGAAAAACTGTTTTTT

j_call: TRBJ2-7
d_call: NA
v_call: TRBV27
clone_size: NA
cdr3_aa: CASSLGQGFSYEQYF
cdr3_nt: TGTGCCAGCAGTTTAGGGCAGGGGTTCTCCTACGAGCAGTACTTC

j_call: TRBJ1-1
d_call: NA
v_call: TRBV4-1
clone_size: few
cdr3_aa: CASSQEAQRDTEAFF
cdr3_nt: TGCGCCAGCAGCCAAGAAGCCCAGAGGGACACTGAAGCTTTCTTT

j_call: TRBJ1-1
d_call: TRBD1
v_call: TRBV4-1
clone_size: NA
cdr3_aa: CASSFDRVSTEAFF
cdr3_nt: TGCGCCAGCAGCTTCGACAGGGTGAGCACTGAAGCTTTCTTT

j_call: TRBJ2-2
d_call: NA
v_call: TRBV6-1
clone_size: few
cdr3_aa: CASTKDYTGELFF
cdr3_nt: TGTGCCAGCACCAAGGACTACACCGGGGAGCTGTTTTTT

j_call: TRBJ1-1
d_call: TRBD1
v_call: TRBV30
clone_size: NA
cdr3_aa: CAWSATGGYTEAFF
cdr3_nt: TGTGCCTGGAGTGCGACAGGGGGATATACTGAAGCTTTCTTT

j_call: TRBJ1-1
d_call: TRBD1
v_call: TRBV6-6
clone_size: NA
cdr3_aa: CASSYTNRDRDPEAFF
cdr3_nt: TGTGCCAGCAGTTACACGAACCGGGACAGGGATCCCGAAGCTTTCTTT

j_call: TRBJ1-1
d_call: NA
v_call: TRBV5-1
clone_size: NA
cdr3_aa: CASSLWGEGMNTEAFF
cdr3_nt: TGCGCCAGCAGCTTGTGGGGGGAGGGTATGAACACTGAAGCTTTCTTT

j_call: TRBJ2-7
d_call: NA
v_call: TRBV23-1
clone_size: NA
cdr3_aa: CASSQSGDRRLDYEQYF
cdr3_nt: TGCGCCAGCAGTCAATCGGGCGACAGGCGCCTTGATTACGAGCAGTACTTC

j_call: TRBJ1-2
d_call: NA
v_call: TRBV19
clone_size: NA
cdr3_aa: CASELFPSYGYTF
cdr3_nt: TGTGCCAGCGAACTCTTCCCCTCCTATGGCTACACCTTC

j_call: TRBJ1-1
d_call: NA
v_call: TRBV6-5
clone_size: NA
cdr3_aa: CASSYINGGTEAFF
cdr3_nt: TGTGCCAGCAGCTACATCAACGGGGGGACTGAAGCTTTCTTT

j_call: TRBJ2-5
d_call: TRBD2
v_call: TRBV7-9
clone_size: NA
cdr3_aa: CASSLYGLAYDETQYF
cdr3_nt: TGTGCCAGCAGCCTATATGGACTAGCCTATGACGAGACCCAGTACTTC

j_call: TRBJ2-7
d_call: NA
v_call: TRBV19
clone_size: NA
cdr3_aa: CASNPGERSGEQYF
cdr3_nt: TGTGCCAGTAACCCAGGAGAGAGATCGGGGGAGCAGTACTTC

j_call: TRBJ2-1
d_call: NA
v_call: TRBV9
clone_size: NA
cdr3_aa: CASEGGPYNEQFF
cdr3_nt: TGTGCCAGCGAAGGGGGGCCTTACAATGAGCAGTTCTTC

j_call: TRBJ2-1
d_call: TRBD2
v_call: TRBV27
clone_size: NA
cdr3_aa: CASSFSPGLASNEQFF
cdr3_nt: TGTGCCAGCAGTTTTTCCCCGGGACTAGCATCCAATGAGCAGTTCTTC

j_call: TRBJ2-7
d_call: NA
v_call: TRBV20-1
clone_size: NA
cdr3_aa: CSARGAQQESYEQYF
cdr3_nt: TGCAGTGCTAGAGGGGCCCAGCAGGAGTCCTACGAGCAGTACTTC

j_call: TRBJ1-2
d_call: TRBD1
v_call: TRBV27
clone_size: NA
cdr3_aa: CASSPGTGVHYGYTF
cdr3_nt: TGTGCCAGCAGTCCCGGGACAGGGGTTCACTATGGCTACACCTTC

j_call: TRBJ2-7
d_call: NA
v_call: TRBV28
clone_size: few
cdr3_aa: CASSPTGVYEQYF
cdr3_nt: TGTGCCAGCAGTCCTACAGGAGTCTACGAGCAGTACTTC

j_call: TRBJ2-7
d_call: TRBD2
v_call: TRBV12-3/TRBV12-4
clone_size: once
cdr3_aa: CASSHGSGRALREQYF
cdr3_nt: TGTGCCAGCAGTCACGGGTCGGGGAGGGCTTTGCGCGAGCAGTACTTC

j_call: TRBJ2-1
d_call: NA
v_call: TRBV2
clone_size: few
cdr3_aa: CASSDRQLEQFF
cdr3_nt: TGTGCCAGCAGTGATCGGCAGCTTGAGCAGTTCTTC

j_call: TRBJ2-7
d_call: TRBD1
v_call: TRBV19
clone_size: NA
cdr3_aa: CASSVPGQVHEQYF
cdr3_nt: TGTGCCAGTAGTGTCCCGGGACAGGTCCACGAGCAGTACTTC

j_call: TRBJ2-3
d_call: NA
v_call: TRBV7-3
clone_size: NA
cdr3_aa: CASSLTSESGLSTDTQYF
cdr3_nt: TGTGCCAGCAGCTTAACGTCGGAGAGCGGGTTAAGCACAGATACGCAGTATTTT

j_call: TRBJ1-5
d_call: NA
v_call: TRBV27
clone_size: NA
cdr3_aa: CASSFGIERQPQHF
cdr3_nt: TGTGCCAGCAGTTTCGGGATCGAACGTCAGCCCCAGCATTTT

j_call: TRBJ2-2
d_call: TRBD2
v_call: TRBV7-6
clone_size: NA
cdr3_aa: CASRASGGPNTGELFF
cdr3_nt: TGTGCCAGCAGGGCTAGCGGGGGGCCGAACACCGGGGAGCTGTTTTTT

j_call: TRBJ1-2
d_call: NA
v_call: TRBV6-5
clone_size: NA
cdr3_aa: CASRRGWGRGYTF
cdr3_nt: TGTGCCAGCCGTCGGGGATGGGGTCGGGGCTACACCTTC

j_call: TRBJ2-7
d_call: NA
v_call: TRBV20-1
clone_size: NA
cdr3_aa: CSARNERDYEQYF
cdr3_nt: TGCAGTGCCAGAAACGAGCGAGACTACGAGCAGTACTTC

j_call: TRBJ2-2
d_call: TRBD2
v_call: TRBV5-5
clone_size: NA
cdr3_aa: CASSHSGTSRGGELFF
cdr3_nt: TGTGCCAGCAGCCATTCCGGGACTAGCCGTGGCGGGGAGCTGTTTTTT

j_call: TRBJ1-5
d_call: NA
v_call: TRBV18
clone_size: NA
cdr3_aa: CASSPRSYQPQHF
cdr3_nt: TGTGCCAGCTCACCGCGGAGTTATCAGCCCCAGCATTTT

j_call: TRBJ1-1
d_call: NA
v_call: TRBV4-2
clone_size: NA
cdr3_aa: CASSHFTGLNTEAFF
cdr3_nt: TGTGCCAGCAGCCATTTCACGGGGTTGAACACTGAAGCTTTCTTT